These T cell receptor beta chains were read from a single sample in a study of blood T cell repertoires in COVID-19. Here immunoSEQ multiplex PCR was the method, and the copy in TCRdb shows in-frame clones only, minus some. The sample records nearly 80,000 clones, approximately 78% being singletons. Sequencing input: peripheral blood. The source of these receptors is a woman between 70 and 85 years old with acute or convalescent COVID-19. Both conserved end residues are part of each CDR3.

J: TRBJ1-4; V: TRBV5-1; CDR3: CASSFLSGEAEKLFF
J: TRBJ2-6; V: TRBV5-1; CDR3: CASSLARLSGANVLTF
J: TRBJ2-2; V: TRBV24-1; CDR3: CATSDWTGRLNTGELFF
J: TRBJ1-1; V: TRBV20-1; CDR3: CSASGETGLMNTEAFF
J: TRBJ1-6; V: TRBV6-5; CDR3: CASTVQGDNSPLHF
J: TRBJ1-4; V: TRBV2; CDR3: CASSDHGQTEKLFF
J: TRBJ1-5; V: TRBV7-2; CDR3: CASTFLQGFDQPQHF
J: TRBJ2-1; V: TRBV10-3; CDR3: CAISSLAGTYNEQFF
J: TRBJ1-4; V: TRBV4-2; CDR3: CASSQETRISLNEKLFF
J: TRBJ2-1; V: TRBV5-5; CDR3: CASSLEGQGLHEQFF
J: TRBJ1-1; V: TRBV12-3/TRBV12-4; CDR3: CASRPDSNTEAFF
J: TRBJ2-3; V: TRBV5-1; CDR3: CASGTLNTDTQYF
J: TRBJ1-2; V: TRBV6-1; CDR3: CASSEMAGPEKGYTF
J: TRBJ1-3; V: TRBV5-6; CDR3: CASSLLGSDSGNTIYF
J: TRBJ1-5; V: TRBV4-2; CDR3: CASSPTGGEGQPQHF
J: TRBJ2-7; V: TRBV6-4; CDR3: CASISAWGWSYEQYF
J: TRBJ2-6; V: TRBV15; CDR3: CATSRVSRGANVLTF
J: TRBJ2-7; V: TRBV21-1; CDR3: CASSSWTSGFLSYEQYF
J: TRBJ2-7; V: TRBV9; CDR3: CASSPEVSGKGEQYF
J: TRBJ2-1; V: TRBV4-2; CDR3: CASSQVIGGPQSSNEQFF
J: TRBJ2-5; V: TRBV2; CDR3: CASSEAKGGSGNQYF
J: TRBJ2-7; V: TRBV6-5; CDR3: CATRAGGTGRYEQYF
J: TRBJ1-5; V: TRBV27; CDR3: CASSSRQGGQPQHF
J: TRBJ2-1; V: TRBV5-5; CDR3: CASSANGLAGVGEQFF
J: TRBJ2-7; V: TRBV15; CDR3: CATSPQGYEQYF
J: TRBJ2-7; V: TRBV10-2; CDR3: CASSESSGVRYEQYF
J: TRBJ2-3; V: TRBV14; CDR3: CASSHPGGTTDTQYF
J: TRBJ1-5; V: TRBV5-6; CDR3: CASSLTGGLGQPQHF